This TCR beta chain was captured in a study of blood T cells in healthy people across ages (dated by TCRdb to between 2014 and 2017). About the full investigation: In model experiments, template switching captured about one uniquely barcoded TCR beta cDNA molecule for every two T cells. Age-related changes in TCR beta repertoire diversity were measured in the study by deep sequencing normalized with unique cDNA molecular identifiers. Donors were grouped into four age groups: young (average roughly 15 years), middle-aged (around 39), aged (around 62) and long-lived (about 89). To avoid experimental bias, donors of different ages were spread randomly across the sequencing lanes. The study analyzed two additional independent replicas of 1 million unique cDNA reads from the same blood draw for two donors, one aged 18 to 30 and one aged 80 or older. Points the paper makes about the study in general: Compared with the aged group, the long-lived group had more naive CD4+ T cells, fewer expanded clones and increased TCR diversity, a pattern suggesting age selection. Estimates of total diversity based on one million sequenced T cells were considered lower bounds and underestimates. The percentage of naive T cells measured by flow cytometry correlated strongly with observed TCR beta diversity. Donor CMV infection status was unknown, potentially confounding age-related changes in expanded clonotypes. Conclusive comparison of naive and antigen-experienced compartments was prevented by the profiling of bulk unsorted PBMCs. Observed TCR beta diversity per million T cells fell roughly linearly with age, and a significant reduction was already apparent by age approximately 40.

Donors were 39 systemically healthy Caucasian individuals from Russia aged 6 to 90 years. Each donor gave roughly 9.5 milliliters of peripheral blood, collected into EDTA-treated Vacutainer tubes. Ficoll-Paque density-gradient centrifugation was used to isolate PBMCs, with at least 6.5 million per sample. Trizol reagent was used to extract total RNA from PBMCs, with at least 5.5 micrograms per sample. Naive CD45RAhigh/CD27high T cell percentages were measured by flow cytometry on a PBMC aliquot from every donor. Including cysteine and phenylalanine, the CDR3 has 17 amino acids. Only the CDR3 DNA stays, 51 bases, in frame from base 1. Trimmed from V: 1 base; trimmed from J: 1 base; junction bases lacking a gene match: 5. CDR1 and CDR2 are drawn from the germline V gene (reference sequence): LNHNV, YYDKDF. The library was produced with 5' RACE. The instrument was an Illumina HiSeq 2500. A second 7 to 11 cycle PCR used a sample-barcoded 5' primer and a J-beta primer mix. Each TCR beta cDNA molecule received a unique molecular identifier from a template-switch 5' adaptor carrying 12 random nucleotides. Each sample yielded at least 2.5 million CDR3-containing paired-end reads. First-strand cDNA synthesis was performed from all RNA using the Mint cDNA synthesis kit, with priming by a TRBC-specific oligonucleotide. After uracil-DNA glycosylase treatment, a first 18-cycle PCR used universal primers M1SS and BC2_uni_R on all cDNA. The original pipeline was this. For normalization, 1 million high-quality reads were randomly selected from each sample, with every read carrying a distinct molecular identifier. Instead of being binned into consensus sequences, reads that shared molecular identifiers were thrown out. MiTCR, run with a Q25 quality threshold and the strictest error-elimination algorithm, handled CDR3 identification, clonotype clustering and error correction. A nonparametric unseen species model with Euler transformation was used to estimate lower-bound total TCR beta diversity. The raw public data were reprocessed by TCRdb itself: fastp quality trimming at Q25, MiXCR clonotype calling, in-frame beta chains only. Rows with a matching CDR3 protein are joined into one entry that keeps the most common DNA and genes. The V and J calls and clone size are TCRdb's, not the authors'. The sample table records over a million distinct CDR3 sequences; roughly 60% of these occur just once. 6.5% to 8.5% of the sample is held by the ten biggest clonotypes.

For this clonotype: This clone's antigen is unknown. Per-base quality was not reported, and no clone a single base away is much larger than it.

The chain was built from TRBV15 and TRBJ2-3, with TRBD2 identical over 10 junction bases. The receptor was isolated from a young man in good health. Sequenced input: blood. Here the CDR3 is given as CATSRASGGAGTDTQYF. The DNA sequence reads TGTGCCACCAGCAGAGCTAGCGGGGGTGCCGGCACAGATACGCAGTATTTT.